Sequencing of this T cell receptor (beta chain) was carried out in a study of shared T cell receptors in the human thymus. The CDR3 runs 15 residues. The V segment lost 5 bases and the J segment 2 bases; nucleotides outside the gene matches: 2. Germline V lookup: CDR1 MDHEN, CDR2 SYDVKM. TCRdb keeps only in-frame clones here, not all; method: immunoSEQ multiplex PCR. Altogether about 660,000 clones are present, more than 75% being singletons, with the ten largest covering 0.0094%. This clone was seen only once. These same records also appear under a second study, on human thymus T cells. That source notes: Thymic samples were excised during corrective heart operations. It looked as if thymic and blood repertoires used V and J genes in a biased way.

The sequence was obtained from a boy under two years old with a congenital heart defect. Sequences were obtained from thymocytes. The V call is TRBV28, the J call TRBJ1-4, with 10 bases identical to TRBD1. The CDR3 spells CASSVGQGTNEKLFF. In DNA form, the CDR3 reads TGTGCCAGCAGTGTGGGACAGGGGACTAATGAAAAACTGTTTTTT. The entire variable domain, with the rest obtained from reference TRBV28 and TRBJ1-4, is as follows: DVKVTQSSRYLVKRTGEKVFLECVQDMDHENMFWYRQDPGLGLRLIYFSYDVKMKEKGDIPEGYSVSREKKERFSLILESASTNQTSMYLCASSVGQGTNEKLFFGSGTQLSVL.